Below, one T cell receptor (beta chain) is given with its context. The antigen is not known. The CDR3 loop spans 15 amino acids. V was cut by 1 base and J by 4 bases, with 13 bases left in between. Germline-derived CDR1 and CDR2 are LGHNA and YSLEER. Reverse transcription of all isolated RNA meant that expressed TCRB transcripts were sequenced. Data came from immunoSEQ multiplex PCR; TCRdb stores just in-frame clones and leaves some out. The table records nearly 350,000 clones, 8% of them present only once. The source of the sample is a study of beta chain features in type 1 diabetes. The overall study: Comparable age, gender and cell yields were observed in patients relative to healthy donors.

Findings of the study overall: Significant though moderate, a shortening of TCRB CDR3s appeared in all four CD4+ subsets of Type 1 diabetes patients.

Specimen: central memory CD4+ T cells from blood. This chain connects TRBV4-3 to TRBJ2-5, with D possibly TRBD1 on 6 matching bases. The source is a woman between 18 and 29 years old in good health. The CDR3 DNA sequence: TGCGCCAGCAGCCAAGGATCAGGGGAACGAGAGACCCAGTACTTC. This codes for CASSQGSGERETQYF.